Each of the 30 T cell receptor beta chains below was sequenced from the same sample in a study of regulatory T cells in long-lasting Graves disease. Assembly of TCR beta libraries relied on iRepertoire HTBI primers together with Arm-PCR of CDR3 regions. MiXCR was run by TCRdb on the multiplex PCR reads, yielding one entry per CDR3 protein. The data hold some 440,000 distinct CDR3 sequences, with 20% to 25% observed a single time. Documented time point: persistent/refractory GD, antithyroid drugs over 5 years with positive TRAb. PBMCs were the source of the RNA used for TCR sequencing. The input for sequencing was peripheral blood mononuclear cells (PBMCs), taken when the disease was refractory, from a patient treated with antithyroid drugs. All receptors come from a female donor with Graves disease.

The chain combines TRBV5-1 with TRBJ1-4; tentatively, D is TRBD1 (5 bases). V was shortened by 4 bases and J by 0 bases, with 10 bases between the two germline ends. The CDR3 covers 15 residues. Germline V CDR1 and CDR2: SGHRS, YFSETQ. CDR3 loop: CASSPQGATNEKLFF. CDR3 nucleotide sequence: TGCGCCAGCAGCCCCCAGGGAGCAACTAATGAAAAACTGTTTTTT.

This clonotype was found many times. The gene calls are TRBV2 and TRBJ1-3; D possibly corresponds to TRBD1 (5 bases). Germline V gene data show CDR1 as SNHLY and CDR2 as FYNNEI. Between the trimmed V and J ends, which lost 10 bases and 2 bases, there was a span of 9 bases. The CDR3 loop spans 12 amino acids. In DNA form, the CDR3 reads TGTGCCACCTCGGGGGCTGGAAACACCATATATTTT. Encoded protein: CATSGAGNTIYF.

This chain connects TRBV6-2 or TRBV6-3 to TRBJ2-2; 12 nucleotides align to TRBD2. Germline CDR1 MNHEY, CDR2 SVGEGT. The ends lost 6 bases at V and 6 bases at J; junction bases unmatched: 14. This CDR3 is built from 18 residues. The CDR3 nucleotides read TGTGCCAGCAGGCCAGTACTAGCGGGAGGCCGGGGGTCCGGGGAGCTGTTTTTT. It specifies CASRPVLAGGRGSGELFF.

The rearrangement joins TRBV29-1 to TRBJ2-7, with 8 bases that match TRBD2. This CDR3 contains 14 residues. V trimming: 7 bases; J trimming: 0 bases; junction bases outside the gene matches: 8. CDR1 SQVTM and CDR2 ANQGSEA come from the germline V gene. For the CDR3, the DNA is TGCAGCGCCGTGGGGCGGGAGGCCTCCTACGAGCAGTACTTC. Its protein is CSAVGREASYEQYF.

This clonotype turned up a few times. This chain connects TRBV6-2 or TRBV6-3 to TRBJ2-1; D call uncertain. The length of the CDR3 is 14 residues. The germline V gene encodes CDR1 MNHEY and CDR2 SVGEGT. V lost 0 bases and J 8 bases, leaving 11 bases between the germline ends. Here the CDR3 reads CASSYSELTYEQFF. CDR3 coding DNA: TGTGCCAGCAGTTACTCCGAACTCACCTATGAGCAGTTCTTC.

This clonotype was seen a handful of times. V and J are TRBV11-2 and TRBJ2-3; D call uncertain. V dropped 1 base and J dropped 6 bases, with 8 bases sitting between them. Germline V CDR1 and CDR2: SGHAT, FQNNGV. The CDR3 is made up of 13 amino acids. CDR3 amino acids: CASSLVGYDTQYF. CDR3 in DNA: TGTGCCAGCAGCTTAGTTGGATACGATACGCAGTATTTT.

This clonotype showed up many times. This chain connects TRBV29-1 to TRBJ1-1; perhaps TRBD1 as D (6 bases). Germline values: CDR1 SQVTM, CDR2 ANQGSEA. V lost 5 bases to trimming and J lost 0 bases, with 31 bases between them. This CDR3 region has 20 residues. The CDR3 coding sequence is TGCAGCGTTTTGGGTTGGACTCTCCACCGCCAAACAGGGTTGAACACTGAAGCTTTCTTT. Protein product: CSVLGWTLHRQTGLNTEAFF.

This clonotype appeared many times. The V call is TRBV11-3, the J call TRBJ2-5, with D hard to call. CDR3 size: 15 residues. V was clipped by 8 bases and J by 5 bases, with 21 bases between them. Germline CDR1 reads SGHNT; CDR2 reads YENEEA. DNA for the CDR3: TGTGCCAGCGCCCAAGCAGGACGATCGATTGAGACCCAGTACTTC. Protein product: CASAQAGRSIETQYF.

This clonotype was found many times. The chain is built from TRBV12-3 or TRBV12-4 and TRBJ1-1; 8 bases line up with TRBD1. V shed 10 bases and J 3 bases; nucleotides not matched to a gene: 10. The CDR3 spans 14 residues. The CDR3 reads CATADRARDTEAFF. The CDR3 DNA is TGTGCCACCGCGGACAGGGCGAGGGACACTGAAGCTTTCTTT.

The V gene is TRBV7-9, the J gene TRBJ2-7; TRBD1 or TRBD2 may be the D gene (6 bases each). Per the germline V gene, CDR1 is SEHNR and CDR2 is FQNEAQ (reference sequence). This CDR3 region has 14 residues. V dropped 1 base and J dropped 8 bases, with 15 bases sitting between them. The CDR3 reads CASSLGSGGLKQYF. The CDR3 coding sequence is TGTGCCAGCAGCTTAGGCTCCGGGGGCCTGAAGCAGTACTTC.

The V and J genes are TRBV25-1 and TRBJ1-2; D might be TRBD1 (5 bases). The CDR3 spans 12 residues. Trimming removed 6 bases from V and 8 bases from J, with 13 bases in between. Per germline, CDR1 MGHDK and CDR2 SYGVNS. CDR3 loop: CASRGGTDGYTF. CDR3 sequence (DNA): TGTGCCAGCAGGGGGGGAACGGACGGCTACACCTTC.

This clonotype turned up a few times. The rearrangement links TRBV13 to TRBJ2-7, with D tentatively TRBD1 or TRBD2 (6 bases each). The CDR3 length is 13 residues. Trimming stripped 3 bases from V and 9 bases from J, with 15 bases between. The germline CDR1 and CDR2 sequences are PRHDT and FYEKMQ (reference sequence). The CDR3 DNA reads as TGTGCCAGCAGCTTTGGGGGGCGCGAGGGGCAGTACTTC. Translating gives CASSFGGREGQYF.

This clonotype appeared many times. The chain uses TRBV11-2 and TRBJ2-7, with 8 bases matching TRBD1. Germline V gives CDR1 SGHAT, CDR2 FQNNGV. The CDR3 totals 14 residues. The junction had 4 bases not matched to a gene; V was cut back by 3 bases and J by 3 bases. As DNA, the CDR3 is TGTGCCAGCAGCTTTAAACAGGGGGGCTACGAGCAGTACTTC. It specifies CASSFKQGGYEQYF.

CDR3 nucleotides: TGTGCCAGCAGCGCGGGACAGGGGGGCACTAATGAAAAACTGTTTTTT. This encodes CASSAGQGGTNEKLFF. The chain couples TRBV7-8 to TRBJ1-4; 11 nucleotides agree with TRBD1. The CDR3 totals 16 residues. The J segment lost 2 bases and the V segment lost 5 bases, leaving 4 bases of the junction unmatched. The germline V gene has CDR1 SGHVS and CDR2 FQNEAQ.

The V and J genes are TRBV7-6 and TRBJ2-6, with 8 bases lining up with TRBD1. CDR1 and CDR2 from the germline V gene are SGHVS and FNYEAQ. V shed 4 bases and J 0 bases; nucleotides not matched to a gene: 2. The CDR3 has 16 amino acids. The CDR3 region is CASSWDRSSGANVLTF. The CDR3 DNA sequence: TGTGCCAGCAGCTGGGACAGGAGCTCTGGGGCCAACGTCCTGACTTTC.

The chain links TRBV5-1 to TRBJ1-2; TRBD1 matches at 8 bases. Trimming cost V 0 bases and J 0 bases; bases outside gene matches: 4. The CDR3 spans 16 residues. Per germline, CDR1 SGHRS and CDR2 YFSETQ. CDR3 residues: CASSLGDRSANYGYTF. The CDR3 DNA is TGCGCCAGCAGCTTGGGGGACAGGTCGGCTAACTATGGCTACACCTTC.

The V gene is TRBV19, the J gene TRBJ1-2; 8 nucleotides line up with TRBD1. Germline V gene lookup returns CDR1 LNHDA and CDR2 SQIVND (reference sequence). The CDR3 has 15 residues. The V and J ends lost 5 bases and 7 bases, in that order; junction bases with no gene match: 12. In nucleotides, the CDR3 is TGTGCCAGTAGTCCAACGACAGGGGCGTATGGTGGCTACACCTTC. It specifies CASSPTTGAYGGYTF.

For this clonotype: Just one base apart from a much larger clone, this may be a read error. The DNA for the CDR3 is TGTGCCAGCAGGTCCGTGGAGACCCAGTACTTC. Its protein product is CASRSVETQYF. This chain connects TRBV27 to TRBJ2-5; D gene ambiguous. CDR1 is MNHEY, CDR2 SMNVEV, per germline (reference sequence). The V and J ends lost 6 bases and 5 bases respectively, with 7 bases between them. The CDR3 runs to 11 residues.

Ten or more counts support this clonotype. The genes are TRBV27 and TRBJ1-2; D uncertain. CDR1 is MNHEY and CDR2 is SMNVEV in the germline V gene (reference sequence). This CDR3 contains 16 residues. V was trimmed by 5 bases and J by 4 bases, leaving 20 bases between them. The CDR3, as DNA: TGTGCCAGCAGTCCCGTGAGAGGAGGCGGGTCCTATGGCTACACCTTC. Amino acid sequence: CASSPVRGGGSYGYTF.

A note on this clonotype: This probably arose from a read error, given a far larger clone one base away. The chain has TRBV2 and TRBJ1-2; D is unresolved. CDR3 size: 14 residues. Germline V gives CDR1 SNHLY, CDR2 FYNNEI. CDR3 amino acids: CVSKSSALSYGYTF. Here the CDR3 DNA reads TGTGTCAGCAAATCGTCGGCCTTGAGCTATGGCTACACCTTC.

This clonotype was counted many times. The rearrangement links TRBV28 to TRBJ1-5; TRBD1 is a possible D gene (5 bases). Germline lookup yields CDR1 MDHEN and CDR2 SYDVKM. With 6 bases removed from V and 9 bases from J, the gap between germline ends came to 15 bases. CDR3 length: 13 amino acids. In DNA form, the CDR3 reads TGTGCCAGCAGACGACAGTCGCCTGGGCCCCAGCATTTT. This sequence encodes CASRRQSPGPQHF. Together with reference TRBV28 and TRBJ1-5, the CDR3 gives the full variable domain: DVKVTQSSRYLVKRTGEKVFLECVQDMDHENMFWYRQDPGLGLRLIYFSYDVKMKEKGDIPEGYSVSREKKERFSLILESASTNQTSMYLCASRRQSPGPQHFGDGTRLSIL.

This sequence joins TRBV6-2 or TRBV6-3 and TRBJ2-7, with unresolved D. Germline lookup yields CDR1 MNHEY and CDR2 SVGEGT. Between the trimmed V and J ends, which lost 0 bases and 6 bases, there was a span of 6 bases. The CDR3 loop spans 12 amino acids. The CDR3 reads CASSYSGREQYF. CDR3 DNA: TGTGCCAGCAGTTACTCGGGCCGCGAGCAGTACTTC.

As concerns this clonotype: With a much larger clone just one base away, this may be a read error. The chain joins TRBV6-1 to TRBJ1-5; D possibly corresponds to TRBD1 (6 bases). V was pared by 5 bases and J by 9 bases, with 20 bases between. This CDR3 has 15 amino acids. The germline V gene has CDR1 MNHNS and CDR2 SASEGT. The CDR3: CASSPERGGVRPQHF. CDR3 bases: TGTGCCAGCAGTCCAGAAAGGGGGGGCGTACGGCCCCAGCATTTT.

The chain uses TRBV3-1 and TRBJ2-7; D is uncertain. The CDR3 loop spans 12 amino acids. Germline lookup yields CDR1 LGHDT and CDR2 YNNKEL (reference sequence). V lost 0 bases to trimming and J lost 6 bases, with 6 bases between them. CDR3 nucleotide sequence: TGTGCCAGCAGCCAAGAAAGGGCCGAGCAGTACTTC. Amino acid sequence: CASSQERAEQYF.

This clonotype has a count of ten or more. The genes are TRBV27 and TRBJ1-1; D may be TRBD1 (5 bases). Germline V gene lookup returns CDR1 MNHEY and CDR2 SMNVEV (reference sequence). V lost 3 bases and J 1 base, leaving 9 bases between the germline ends. The CDR3 length is 14 residues. CDR3 coding DNA: TGTGCCAGCAGTTTCCAGGGATCGAACACTGAAGCTTTCTTT. Its translation is CASSFQGSNTEAFF.

This clonotype was seen many times. This sequence joins TRBV20-1 and TRBJ2-5; D is uncertain. The germline V gene has CDR1 DFQATT and CDR2 SNEGSKA (reference sequence). The germline V and J ends were trimmed by 5 bases and 5 bases, with 9 bases remaining between them. The CDR3 length is 11 residues. CDR3 sequence (DNA): TGCAGTGCTTCAGCCGAGGAGACCCAGTACTTC. Translating gives CSASAEETQYF.

In this sample, this clonotype turned up many times. This sequence joins TRBV6-5 and TRBJ2-7; 7 bases map to TRBD2. The CDR3 spans 16 residues. Germline loops: CDR1 MNHEY, CDR2 SVGAGI. The junction had 5 bases not matched to a gene; V was cut back by 0 bases and J by 0 bases. The CDR3 protein is CASSYSVLAHSYEQYF. In DNA form, the CDR3 reads TGTGCCAGCAGTTACTCCGTACTAGCGCACTCCTACGAGCAGTACTTC.

The CDR3 protein is CASSQVLGGTDTQYF. CDR3 sequence (DNA): TGCGCCAGCAGCCAAGTACTCGGGGGCACAGATACGCAGTATTTT. The chain is built from TRBV4-1 and TRBJ2-3; a possible D gene is TRBD2 (5 bases). CDR3 length: 15 residues. Germline assignment: CDR1 MGHRA and CDR2 YSYEKL. The V gene lost 1 base and the J gene lost 1 base, with 9 bases spanning the gap.

Ten or more counts support this clonotype. This sequence joins TRBV6-1 and TRBJ1-5, with unresolved D. In germline, CDR1 is MNHNS, CDR2 SASEGT. V was clipped by 7 bases and J by 2 bases, with 12 bases between them. The CDR3 contains 14 residues. CDR3 sequence (DNA): TGTGCCAGCATGTTAGGAGCGGGCAATCAGCCCCAGCATTTT. It is translated as CASMLGAGNQPQHF.

This clonotype has only one observation. The rearrangement links TRBV7-9 to TRBJ1-3; unclear D gene. This CDR3 is 16 amino acids long. CDR1 SEHNR and CDR2 FQNEAQ come from the germline V gene (reference sequence). Trimming stripped 5 bases from V and 0 bases from J, with 14 bases between. The CDR3 is CASSPKSVYSGNTIYF. The CDR3 DNA is TGTGCCAGCAGCCCAAAAAGTGTGTACTCTGGAAACACCATATATTTT.